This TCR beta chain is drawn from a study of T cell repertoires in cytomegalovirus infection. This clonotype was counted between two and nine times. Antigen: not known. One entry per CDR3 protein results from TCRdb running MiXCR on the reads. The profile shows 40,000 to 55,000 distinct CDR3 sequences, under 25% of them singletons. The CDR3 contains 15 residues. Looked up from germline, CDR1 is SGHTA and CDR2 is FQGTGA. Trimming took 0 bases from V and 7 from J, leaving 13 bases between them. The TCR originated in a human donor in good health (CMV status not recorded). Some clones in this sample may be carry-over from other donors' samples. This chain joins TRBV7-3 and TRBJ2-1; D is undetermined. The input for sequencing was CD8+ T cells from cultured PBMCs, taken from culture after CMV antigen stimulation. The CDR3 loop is CASSLTEAALNEQFF. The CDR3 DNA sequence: TGTGCCAGCAGCTTAACGGAAGCAGCTTTGAATGAGCAGTTCTTC.